The TCR beta chain under discussion was sequenced for a study of blood T cell repertoires in COVID-19. This CDR3 has 14 amino acids. V lost 8 bases to trimming and J lost 2 bases, with 14 bases between them. Germline V CDR1 and CDR2: MNHEY, SVGAGI. TCRdb's copy holds only in-frame clones and misses some; the assay was immunoSEQ multiplex PCR. The sample consists of around 140,000 clones, over 80% of them appearing once. The genes are TRBV6-5 and TRBJ2-3, with D possibly being TRBD1 (6 bases). Source material: peripheral blood. This clonotype originated in an older man with acute or convalescent COVID-19. The CDR3, as DNA: TGTGCCAGCCATGATTGGACAGTCACAGATACGCAGTATTTT. It is translated as CASHDWTVTDTQYF.